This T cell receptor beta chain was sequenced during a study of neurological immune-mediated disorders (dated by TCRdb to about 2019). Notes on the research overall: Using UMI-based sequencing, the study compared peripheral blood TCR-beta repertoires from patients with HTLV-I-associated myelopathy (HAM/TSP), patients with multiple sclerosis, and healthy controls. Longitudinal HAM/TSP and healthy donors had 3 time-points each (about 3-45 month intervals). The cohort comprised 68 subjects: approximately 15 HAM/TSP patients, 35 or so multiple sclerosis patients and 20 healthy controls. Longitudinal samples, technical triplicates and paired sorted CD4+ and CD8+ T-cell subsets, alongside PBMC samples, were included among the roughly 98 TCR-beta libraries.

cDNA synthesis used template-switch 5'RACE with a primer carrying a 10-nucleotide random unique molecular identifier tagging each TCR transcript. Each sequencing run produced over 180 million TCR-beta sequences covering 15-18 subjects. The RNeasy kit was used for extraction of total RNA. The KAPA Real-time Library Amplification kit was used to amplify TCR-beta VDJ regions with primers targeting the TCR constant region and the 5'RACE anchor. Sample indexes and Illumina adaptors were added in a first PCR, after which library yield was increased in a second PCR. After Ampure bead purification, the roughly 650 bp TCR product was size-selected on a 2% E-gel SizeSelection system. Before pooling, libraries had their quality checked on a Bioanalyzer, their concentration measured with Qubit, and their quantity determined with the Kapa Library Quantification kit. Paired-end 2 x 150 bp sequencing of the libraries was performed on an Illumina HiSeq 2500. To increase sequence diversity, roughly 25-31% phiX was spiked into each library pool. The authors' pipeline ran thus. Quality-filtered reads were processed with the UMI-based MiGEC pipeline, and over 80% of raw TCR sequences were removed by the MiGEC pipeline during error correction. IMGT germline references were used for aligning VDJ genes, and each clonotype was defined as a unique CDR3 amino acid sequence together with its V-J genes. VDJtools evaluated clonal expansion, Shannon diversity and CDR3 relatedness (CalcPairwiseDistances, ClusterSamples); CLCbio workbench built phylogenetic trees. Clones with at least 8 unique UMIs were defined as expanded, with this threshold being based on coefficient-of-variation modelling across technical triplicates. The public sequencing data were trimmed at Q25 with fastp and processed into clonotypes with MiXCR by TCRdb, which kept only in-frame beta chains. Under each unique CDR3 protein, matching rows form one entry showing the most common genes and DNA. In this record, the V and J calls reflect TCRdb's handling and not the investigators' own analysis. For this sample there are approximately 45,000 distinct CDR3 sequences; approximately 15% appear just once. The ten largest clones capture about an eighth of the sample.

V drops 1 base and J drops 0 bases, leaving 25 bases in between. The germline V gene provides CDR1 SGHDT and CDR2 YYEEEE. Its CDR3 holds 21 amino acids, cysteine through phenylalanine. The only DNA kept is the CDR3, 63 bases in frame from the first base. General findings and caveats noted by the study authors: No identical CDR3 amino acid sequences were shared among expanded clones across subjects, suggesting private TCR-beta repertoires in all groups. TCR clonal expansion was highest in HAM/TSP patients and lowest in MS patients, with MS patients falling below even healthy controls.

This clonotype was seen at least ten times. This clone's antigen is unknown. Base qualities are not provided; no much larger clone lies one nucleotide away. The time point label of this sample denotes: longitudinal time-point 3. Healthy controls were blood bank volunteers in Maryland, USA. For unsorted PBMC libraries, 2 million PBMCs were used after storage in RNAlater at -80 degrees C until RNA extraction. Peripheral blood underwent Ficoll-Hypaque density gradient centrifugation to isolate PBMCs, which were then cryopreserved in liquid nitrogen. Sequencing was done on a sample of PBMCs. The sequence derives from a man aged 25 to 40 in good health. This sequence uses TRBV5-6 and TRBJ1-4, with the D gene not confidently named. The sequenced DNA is TGTGCCAGCAGCTTGATGATCCAGACGGGCAGCGTTGCTGCAACTAATGAAAAACTGTTTTTT. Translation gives CASSLMIQTGSVAATNEKLFF.